This passage covers 4 T cell receptor beta chains from one sample sequenced in a study of control samples from healthy donors and cancer patients. Assay used: immunoSEQ multiplex PCR; TCRdb lists only in-frame clones, some missing. The sample gives roughly 98,000 clones, roughly 86% of which show up once; roughly 9.8% is in the top ten. The sequenced material came from blood. The receptors originated from a woman aged 55 to 70 in good health.

The chain has TRBV28 and TRBJ1-5; D perhaps matches TRBD1 (5 bases). The length of the CDR3 is 14 residues. Germline CDR1 and CDR2: MDHEN and SYDVKM. Trimming shortened V by 7 bases and J by 6 bases, and 16 bases separated the two germline ends. CDR3 in amino acids: CASKIYGGGQPQHF. The CDR3 DNA reads as TGTGCCAGCAAGATTTATGGGGGGGGTCAGCCCCAGCATTTT.

J is TRBJ1-3 and V is TRBV6-5; D is unresolved. Germline V CDR1 and CDR2: MNHEY, SVGAGI. Trimming left V 5 bases short and J 0 bases short, with 8 bases between. The CDR3 is made up of 14 amino acids. CDR3 bases: TGTGCCAGCAGTCGAGACACCTCTGGAAACACCATATATTTT. Residues: CASSRDTSGNTIYF.

This clone was detected once. CDR3 nucleotides: TGCGCCAGCAGCTCGACGGCAGCTTCCTCTGGAAACACCATATATTTT. It is translated as CASSSTAASSGNTIYF. This chain connects TRBV5-1 to TRBJ1-3; D ambiguous. The CDR3 is made up of 16 amino acids. V lost 3 bases and J 0 bases, leaving 13 bases between the germline ends. CDR1 is SGHRS, CDR2 YFSETQ, per germline.

The chain joins TRBV7-2 to TRBJ1-6; TRBD1 matches at 7 bases. The V and J ends lost 6 bases and 7 bases, in that order; junction bases with no gene match: 9. The germline CDR1 and CDR2 sequences are SGHTA and FQGNSA. The CDR3 totals 15 residues. CDR3 DNA sequence: TGTGCCAGCAGACCCCGGACAGGCCCAAATTCACCCCTCCACTTT. Residues: CASRPRTGPNSPLHF.